Sequencing of this T cell receptor (beta chain) was carried out in a study of blood T cell repertoires in COVID-19. Overall study: The origin of the acute and convalescent COVID-19 samples was the United States, Italy and Spain. In each case, the material was cDNA or gDNA derived from T cells, B-cell-depleted T cells, or PBMCs.

Per the study methods: Estimated nucleated cell counts came from reference gene primer amplification. Method: immunoSEQ multiplex PCR; TCRdb's copy keeps in-frame clones and lacks some. V, J and clone size reflect that table, while D and trimming were determined from the DNA. Among about 130,000 clones, around 88% were seen once, and the ten largest hold about a tenth. This CDR3 comprises 16 residues. V shed 2 bases, J shed 1 base, and the junction held 4 bases outside the gene matches. The V gene's germline CDR1 is SGHNT and CDR2 YYREEE (reference sequence). The receptor was isolated from a man in his forties or fifties with acute or convalescent COVID-19. The sequencing input was peripheral blood. This chain joins TRBV5-4 and TRBJ2-1, with 9 bases matching TRBD1. The DNA for the CDR3 is TGTGCCAGCAGCTTCTTCGGGACAGGGTCCTACAATGAGCAGTTCTTC. Translating gives CASSFFGTGSYNEQFF. Variable domain in full (rest from reference TRBV5-4 and TRBJ2-1): ETGVTQSPTHLIKTRGQQVTLRCSSQSGHNTVSWYQQALGQGPQFIFQYYREEENGRGNFPPRFSGLQFPNYSSELNVNALELDDSALYLCASSFFGTGSYNEQFFGPGTRLTVL.